This record looks at one TCR beta chain sequence and its context. Its antigen is not known. The record originates from a study of blood T cells in healthy people across ages. Study-level points and caveats: The long-lived group displayed more naive CD4+ cells, plus higher diversity, than the aged donors did. The authors considered diversity estimates from one million T cells to be underestimates.

A second PCR of 7 to 11 cycles used a sample-barcoded 5' primer and a J-beta primer mix. TCRdb ran MiXCR on the 5' RACE reads and lists one entry per CDR3 protein. The table has some 1,500,000 distinct CDR3 sequences, about 45% seen once. What was sequenced was blood. The TCR comes from a woman in her late teens or twenties in good health.

CDR3 protein: CASSFGAGGTYNEQYF. The CDR3 region has the DNA TGCGCCAGCAGCTTTGGAGCGGGAGGAACCTACAATGAGCAGTACTTC. V usage is TRBV5-1 and J usage is TRBJ2-1; 9 positions agree with TRBD2. With the DNA end fitting TRBJ2-7 better, the J assignment may be wrong. This CDR3 is 16 amino acids long. In germline, CDR1 is SGHRS, CDR2 YFSETQ.